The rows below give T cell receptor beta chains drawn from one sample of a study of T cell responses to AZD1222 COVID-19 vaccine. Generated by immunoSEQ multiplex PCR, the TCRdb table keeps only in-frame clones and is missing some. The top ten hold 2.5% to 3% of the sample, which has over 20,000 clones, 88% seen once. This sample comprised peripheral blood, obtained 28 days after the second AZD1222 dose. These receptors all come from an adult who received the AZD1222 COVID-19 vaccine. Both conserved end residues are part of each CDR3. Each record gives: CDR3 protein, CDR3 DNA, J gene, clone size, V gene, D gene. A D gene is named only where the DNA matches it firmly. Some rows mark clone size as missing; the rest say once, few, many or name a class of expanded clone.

CDR3 protein: CASSLEVGRAEAFF; CDR3 DNA: TGCGCCAGCAGCTTGGAGGTGGGAAGGGCTGAAGCTTTCTTT; J gene: TRBJ1-1; clone size: NA; V gene: TRBV5-1; D gene: NA
CDR3 protein: CASSLMTSVKEQFF; CDR3 DNA: TGTGCCAGCAGCTTGATGACTAGCGTCAAGGAGCAGTTCTTC; J gene: TRBJ2-1; clone size: NA; V gene: TRBV5-6; D gene: TRBD2
CDR3 protein: CASSRSLGQGAFFTEAFF; CDR3 DNA: TGTGCCAGCAGCCGATCCCTCGGACAGGGGGCCTTTTTCACTGAAGCTTTCTTT; J gene: TRBJ1-1; clone size: NA; V gene: TRBV14; D gene: TRBD1
CDR3 protein: CASSPWTGAYEQYF; CDR3 DNA: TGCGCCAGCAGCCCATGGACAGGGGCCTACGAGCAGTACTTC; J gene: TRBJ2-7; clone size: NA; V gene: TRBV5-1; D gene: TRBD1
CDR3 protein: CASSQGQGLREKLFF; CDR3 DNA: TGTGCCAGCAGCCAAGGGCAGGGTTTGCGAGAAAAACTGTTTTTT; J gene: TRBJ1-4; clone size: few; V gene: TRBV14; D gene: NA
CDR3 protein: CSARKTGPEAFF; CDR3 DNA: TGCAGCGCCCGAAAGACAGGCCCTGAAGCTTTCTTT; J gene: TRBJ1-1; clone size: NA; V gene: TRBV29-1; D gene: NA
CDR3 protein: CASSSTGGREQYF; CDR3 DNA: TGTGCCAGCAGCTCGACAGGGGGGCGCGAGCAGTACTTC; J gene: TRBJ2-7; clone size: NA; V gene: TRBV11-2; D gene: TRBD1
CDR3 protein: CASSSILNTEAFF; CDR3 DNA: TGTGCCAGCAGCTCAATACTAAACACTGAAGCTTTCTTT; J gene: TRBJ1-1; clone size: NA; V gene: TRBV7-2; D gene: NA
CDR3 protein: CASRFSGSKAYEQYF; CDR3 DNA: TGTGCCAGCAGATTTTCGGGATCAAAGGCCTACGAGCAGTACTTC; J gene: TRBJ2-7; clone size: NA; V gene: TRBV27; D gene: NA
CDR3 protein: CASSQTSGANVLTF; CDR3 DNA: TGTGCCAGCAGCCAAACATCTGGGGCCAACGTCCTGACTTTC; J gene: TRBJ2-6; clone size: NA; V gene: TRBV7-2; D gene: NA
CDR3 protein: CASSYSGGAGTEAFF; CDR3 DNA: TGTGCCAGCAGTTACTCGGGGGGCGCGGGCACTGAAGCTTTCTTT; J gene: TRBJ1-1; clone size: NA; V gene: TRBV6-2/TRBV6-3; D gene: NA
CDR3 protein: CASTSGGQPQHF; CDR3 DNA: TGTGCCAGCACCTCCGGGGGTCAGCCCCAGCATTTT; J gene: TRBJ1-5; clone size: NA; V gene: TRBV28; D gene: NA
CDR3 protein: CASSLDGSSYEQYF; CDR3 DNA: TGTGCCAGCAGCTTAGACGGTAGCTCCTACGAGCAGTACTTC; J gene: TRBJ2-7; clone size: NA; V gene: TRBV11-3; D gene: NA
CDR3 protein: CASSFPQDVNEQFF; CDR3 DNA: TGTGCCAGCAGCTTCCCACAGGATGTCAATGAGCAGTTCTTC; J gene: TRBJ2-1; clone size: NA; V gene: TRBV7-9; D gene: NA
CDR3 protein: CASSEFGGRTEAFF; CDR3 DNA: TGTGCCAGCAGTGAATTCGGCGGGAGGACTGAAGCTTTCTTT; J gene: TRBJ1-1; clone size: NA; V gene: TRBV2; D gene: NA
CDR3 protein: CASSLDRNQETQYF; CDR3 DNA: TGTGCCAGCAGCTTGGATAGGAACCAAGAGACCCAGTACTTC; J gene: TRBJ2-5; clone size: NA; V gene: TRBV7-2; D gene: NA
CDR3 protein: CASSLTNRRTDTQYF; CDR3 DNA: TGTGCCAGCAGCTTAACGAACAGGCGCACAGATACGCAGTATTTT; J gene: TRBJ2-3; clone size: NA; V gene: TRBV7-8; D gene: NA
CDR3 protein: CASSFGTGREQYF; CDR3 DNA: TGTGCCAGCAGCTTCGGAACAGGTCGCGAGCAGTACTTC; J gene: TRBJ2-7; clone size: NA; V gene: TRBV11-3; D gene: NA
CDR3 protein: CASRQGTINQPQHF; CDR3 DNA: TGTGCCAGCAGGCAGGGGACTATCAATCAGCCCCAGCATTTT; J gene: TRBJ1-5; clone size: NA; V gene: TRBV28; D gene: NA
CDR3 protein: CASSPTTTGSNQPQHF; CDR3 DNA: TGTGCCAGTAGTCCCACGACCACAGGGAGCAATCAGCCCCAGCATTTT; J gene: TRBJ1-5; clone size: NA; V gene: TRBV19; D gene: NA
CDR3 protein: CASSFGRSYEQYF; CDR3 DNA: TGTGCCAGCAGTTTCGGACGGTCCTACGAGCAGTACTTC; J gene: TRBJ2-7; clone size: NA; V gene: TRBV12-3/TRBV12-4; D gene: NA
CDR3 protein: CAISEGSTWETQYF; CDR3 DNA: TGTGCCATCAGTGAGGGTTCAACCTGGGAGACCCAGTACTTC; J gene: TRBJ2-5; clone size: NA; V gene: TRBV10-3; D gene: NA
CDR3 protein: CASTRENTEAFF; CDR3 DNA: TGTGCCAGCACCCGAGAGAACACTGAAGCTTTCTTT; J gene: TRBJ1-1; clone size: NA; V gene: TRBV2; D gene: NA
CDR3 protein: CASSRGSTNTEAFF; CDR3 DNA: TGTGCCAGCAGCCGTGGAAGCACGAACACTGAAGCTTTCTTT; J gene: TRBJ1-1; clone size: NA; V gene: TRBV3-1/TRBV3-2; D gene: NA
CDR3 protein: CASSLGQGADGYTF; CDR3 DNA: TGTGCCAGCAGTTTAGGACAGGGGGCTGATGGCTACACCTTC; J gene: TRBJ1-2; clone size: NA; V gene: TRBV6-5; D gene: TRBD1
CDR3 protein: CASSFLGDTEAFF; CDR3 DNA: TGTGCCAGCAGTTTCCTAGGGGACACTGAAGCTTTCTTT; J gene: TRBJ1-1; clone size: NA; V gene: TRBV12-3/TRBV12-4; D gene: NA
CDR3 protein: CASSSEVGRGYTF; CDR3 DNA: TGTGCCAGCAGCTCCGAGGTTGGTCGTGGCTACACCTTC; J gene: TRBJ1-2; clone size: once; V gene: TRBV7-2; D gene: NA